This T cell receptor beta chain comes out of a study of shared T cell receptors in the human thymus. This CDR3 region has 15 residues. From germline, CDR1 is MGHRA and CDR2 YSYEKL. The trim removed 4 bases at V and 1 base at J, leaving 2 bases unmatched. Assay: immunoSEQ multiplex PCR; the TCRdb copy retains only in-frame clones and omits some. The sample lists 540,000 or so clones, 70% to 80% occurring once. The same data also went into a second study, on human thymus T cells. In that study: It was from resections taken during corrective heart surgery that the thymus tissue came. Seemingly biased V and J gene usage marked thymic and blood repertoires. The related literature has documented a marked overlap of thymic repertoires among unrelated individuals.

This clonotype originated in a boy under three years old with a congenital heart defect. The rearrangement uses TRBV4-1 and TRBJ2-3; 10 bases map to TRBD2. Sequenced material: thymocytes. The CDR3 region is CASSRSGRRTDTQYF. CDR3 DNA sequence: TGCGCCAGCAGCCGTAGCGGGAGGCGCACAGATACGCAGTATTTT.